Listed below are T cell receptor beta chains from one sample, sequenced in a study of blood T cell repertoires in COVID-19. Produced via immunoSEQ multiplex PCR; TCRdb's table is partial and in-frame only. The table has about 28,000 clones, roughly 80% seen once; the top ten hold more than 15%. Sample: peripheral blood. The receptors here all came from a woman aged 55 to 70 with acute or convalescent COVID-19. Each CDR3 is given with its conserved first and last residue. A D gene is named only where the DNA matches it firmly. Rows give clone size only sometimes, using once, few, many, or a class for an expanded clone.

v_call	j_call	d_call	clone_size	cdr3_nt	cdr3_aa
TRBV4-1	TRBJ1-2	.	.	TGCGCCAGCAGCCAACCACAGCTTAACTATGGCTACACCTTC	CASSQPQLNYGYTF
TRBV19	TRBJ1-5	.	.	TGTGCCAGTAGTATGGGCGGGGAACCTCAGCCCCAGCATTTT	CASSMGGEPQPQHF
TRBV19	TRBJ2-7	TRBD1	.	TGTGCCAGTAGTGTCAACAGGGGTTCCTACGAGCAGTACTTC	CASSVNRGSYEQYF
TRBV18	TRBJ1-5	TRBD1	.	TGTGCCAGCTCACCTCGGACAGGGGATGGCAATCAGCCCCAGCATTTT	CASSPRTGDGNQPQHF
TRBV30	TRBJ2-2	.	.	TGTGCCTGGTCGTTTACGGGCGGGGAGCTGTTTTTT	CAWSFTGGELFF
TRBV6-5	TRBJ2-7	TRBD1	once	TGTGCCAGCTCAAGACAGGGAAGGAACGAGCAGTACTTC	CASSRQGRNEQYF
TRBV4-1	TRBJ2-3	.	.	TGCGCCAGCAGCCAAGTTGGAGAACAGGTGGTTACGCAGTATTTT	CASSQVGEQVVTQYF
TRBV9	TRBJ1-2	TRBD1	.	TGTGCCAGCAGCACGACAGGGGACCCCTATGGCTACACCTTC	CASSTTGDPYGYTF
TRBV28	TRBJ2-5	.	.	TGTGCCAGCAGTTTGAGGGCCACAAGTGAGGAGACCCAGTACTTC	CASSLRATSEETQYF
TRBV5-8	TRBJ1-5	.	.	TGTGCCAGCAGCTCCCTCAGGGGGCCCCAGCATTTT	CASSSLRGPQHF
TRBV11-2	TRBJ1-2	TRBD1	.	TGTGCCAGCAGCTTAGGGAACAGGGGGGCTGGCTACACCTTC	CASSLGNRGAGYTF
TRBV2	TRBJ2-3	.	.	TGTGCCAGCAATTTAGCTGGGTTGACAGATACGCAGTATTTT	CASNLAGLTDTQYF
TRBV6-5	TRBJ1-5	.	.	TGTGCCAGCAGGCGACAAACAAATAGCAATCAGCCCCAGCATTTT	CASRRQTNSNQPQHF
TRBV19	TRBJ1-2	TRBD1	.	TGTGCCAGTAGTATTGGGGACAGGAGCCGCTACACCTTC	CASSIGDRSRYTF
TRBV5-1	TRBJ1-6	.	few	TGCGCCAGCAGCTTGCTCAGTTCAAATTCACCCCTCCACTTT	CASSLLSSNSPLHF
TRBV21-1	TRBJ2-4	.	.	TGTGCCAGCAGCCCCCGGAGGTACACCTTGGGGAACATTCAGTACTTC	CASSPRRYTLGNIQYF
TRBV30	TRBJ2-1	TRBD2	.	TGTGCGCTCACGGAACTAGCGGCCTACAATGAGCAGTTCTTC	CALTELAAYNEQFF
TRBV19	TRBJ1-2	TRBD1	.	TGTGCCACGACCGGGACAGGGAAGGATGGCTACACCTTC	CATTGTGKDGYTF
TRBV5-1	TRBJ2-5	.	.	TGCGCCAGCAGCTTATCGGACACCTCTGGGGAGACCCAGTACTTC	CASSLSDTSGETQYF
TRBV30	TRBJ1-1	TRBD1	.	TGTGCCTGGAGTTTCGGGACAGAGAACACTGAAGCTTTCTTT	CAWSFGTENTEAFF
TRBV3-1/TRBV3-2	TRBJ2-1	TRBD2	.	TGTGCCAGCAGCCAACGGGGGGACCTCTACAATGAGCAGTTCTTC	CASSQRGDLYNEQFF
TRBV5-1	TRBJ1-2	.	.	TGCGCCAGCAGCTTGGCTACGCCCGAGAACTATGGCTACACCTTC	CASSLATPENYGYTF
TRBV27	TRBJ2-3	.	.	TGTGCCAGCAGTTTATACGGCGGGCCGAGCACAGATACGCAGTATTTT	CASSLYGGPSTDTQYF
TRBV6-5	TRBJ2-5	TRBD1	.	TGTGCCAGTACCGGGACAGGCAGTTTTGGAGAGACCCAGTACTTC	CASTGTGSFGETQYF
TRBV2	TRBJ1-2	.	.	TGTGCCAGCAGGGACAACAACTATGGCTACACCTTC	CASRDNNYGYTF
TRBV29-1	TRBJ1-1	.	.	TGCAGCGTTACTGGACAGAACACTGAAGCTTTCTTT	CSVTGQNTEAFF
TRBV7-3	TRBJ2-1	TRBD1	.	TGTGCCAGCAGCTTGAGCCGGGACAGGGGGTTCAATGAGCAGTTCTTC	CASSLSRDRGFNEQFF
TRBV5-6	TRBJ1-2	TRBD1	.	TGTGCCAGCAGCTTTGACAGGGACAACACCTTC	CASSFDRDNTF
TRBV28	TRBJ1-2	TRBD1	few	TGTGCCAGCAGATCAGACAGGGTGAGAGTGGGCTACACCTTC	CASRSDRVRVGYTF
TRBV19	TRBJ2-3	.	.	TGTGCCAGTAGCTCGGCGGGACAGCAAATCACAGATACGCAGTATTTT	CASSSAGQQITDTQYF
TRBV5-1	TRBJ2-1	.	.	TGCGCCAGCAGCTTGGGGATCAGACTCGATGAGCAGTTCTTC	CASSLGIRLDEQFF
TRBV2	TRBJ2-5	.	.	TGTGCCAGCAGTGAGGGCCAGACTAAGGCAGAGACCCAGTACTTC	CASSEGQTKAETQYF
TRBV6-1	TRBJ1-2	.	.	TGTGCCAGCAGTGAAGGATTACAGGGCAACTATGGCTACACCTTC	CASSEGLQGNYGYTF
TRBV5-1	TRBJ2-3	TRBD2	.	TGCGCCAGTAGACTAGCGGTTATGAGCACAGATACGCAGTATTTT	CASRLAVMSTDTQYF
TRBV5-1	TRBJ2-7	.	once	TGCGCCAGCAGCTTCGGAGGGAATGCCTACGAGCAGTACTTC	CASSFGGNAYEQYF
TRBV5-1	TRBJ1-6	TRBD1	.	TGCGCCAGCAGCTTGGAGACAGGGGTAAGTTCACCCCTCCACTTT	CASSLETGVSSPLHF
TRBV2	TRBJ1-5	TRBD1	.	TGTGCCAGCAGTCGTGACAGGGAGAGACAGCCCCAGCATTTT	CASSRDRERQPQHF
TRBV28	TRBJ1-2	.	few	TGTGCCAGCAACCCTCTCGTTCAGGGAAACTATGGCTACACCTTC	CASNPLVQGNYGYTF
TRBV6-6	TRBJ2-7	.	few	TGTGCCAGCAGCGACACAGGGTACTCCTACGAGCAGTACTTC	CASSDTGYSYEQYF
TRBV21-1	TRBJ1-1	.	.	TGTGCCAGCAGCTGGCGGAGAGGGAACACTGAAGCTTTCTTT	CASSWRRGNTEAFF
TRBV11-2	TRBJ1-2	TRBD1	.	TGTGCCAGCAGCAAGGACAGGAACTATGGCTACACCTTC	CASSKDRNYGYTF